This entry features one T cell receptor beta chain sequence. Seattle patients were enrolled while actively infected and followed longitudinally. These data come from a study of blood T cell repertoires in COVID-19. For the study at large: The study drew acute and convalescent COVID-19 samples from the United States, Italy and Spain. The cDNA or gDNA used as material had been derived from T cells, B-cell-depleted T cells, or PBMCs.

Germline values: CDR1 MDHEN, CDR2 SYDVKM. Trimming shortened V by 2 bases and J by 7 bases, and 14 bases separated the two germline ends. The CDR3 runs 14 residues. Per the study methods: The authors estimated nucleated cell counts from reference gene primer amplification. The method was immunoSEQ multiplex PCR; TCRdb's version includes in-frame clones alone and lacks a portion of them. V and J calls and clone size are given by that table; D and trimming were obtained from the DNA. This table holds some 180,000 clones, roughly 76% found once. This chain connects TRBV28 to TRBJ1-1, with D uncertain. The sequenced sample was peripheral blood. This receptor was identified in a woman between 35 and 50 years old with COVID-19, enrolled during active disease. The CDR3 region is CASSLGLRLGEAFF. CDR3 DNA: TGTGCCAGCAGTTTAGGGCTCAGGTTGGGTGAAGCTTTCTTT. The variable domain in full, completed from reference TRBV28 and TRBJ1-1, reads DVKVTQSSRYLVKRTGEKVFLECVQDMDHENMFWYRQDPGLGLRLIYFSYDVKMKEKGDIPEGYSVSREKKERFSLILESASTNQTSMYLCASSLGLRLGEAFFGQGTRLTVV.